Each of the 22 T cell receptor beta chains below was sequenced from the same sample in a study of regulatory T cells in long-lasting Graves disease. Specified time point: persistent/refractory GD, antithyroid drugs over 5 years with positive TRAb. Preparation of the TCR library used RNA extracted from PBMCs. TCR beta libraries were built with iRepertoire HTBI primers and Arm-PCR of CDR3 regions. TCRdb re-analysed the multiplex PCR reads in MiXCR, keeping a single row per CDR3 protein. The sample consists of 310,000 or so distinct CDR3 sequences, around 23% of them appearing once. The specimen comprised peripheral blood mononuclear cells (PBMCs), sampled when the disease was refractory, from a patient treated with antithyroid drugs. These receptors all stem from a female donor with Graves disease.

The chain employs TRBV20-1 and TRBJ2-7; D unclear. The V gene's germline CDR1 is DFQATT and CDR2 SNEGSKA (reference sequence). V was clipped by 1 base and J by 2 bases, with 12 bases between them. The CDR3 is 14 amino acids. CDR3: CSARVDRYPYEQYF. The CDR3 DNA is TGCAGTGCTAGAGTTGACCGCTACCCCTACGAGCAGTACTTC.

On this clonotype itself: Just one base apart from a much larger clone, this may be a read error. The gene calls are TRBV28 and TRBJ2-7, with a tentative D call TRBD1 (6 bases). The CDR3 totals 14 residues. Looked up from germline, CDR1 is MDHEN and CDR2 is SYDVKM. The V end was cut by 8 bases, the J end by 7 bases, with 21 bases between. CDR3 sequence: CASGTGTPESEQYF. CDR3 nucleotides: TGTGCCAGCGGAACCGGGACACCCGAGAGTGAGCAGTACTTC.

This chain joins TRBV4-2 and TRBJ1-6; possibly TRBD1 for D (5 bases). In germline, CDR1 is LGHNA, CDR2 YNFKEQ. The CDR3 runs to 19 residues. The V end lost 2 bases, the J end lost 11 bases, and 28 bases lay between the germline ends. CDR3 loop: CASSQQARGAGQNNPPLHF. CDR3 DNA: TGTGCCAGCAGCCAACAGGCTCGAGGTGCGGGGCAGAACAATCCACCCCTCCACTTT.

Many counts were recorded for this clonotype. The rearrangement joins TRBV2 to TRBJ2-7; D remains ambiguous. Germline V CDR1 and CDR2: SNHLY, FYNNEI. The CDR3 is made up of 15 amino acids. The germline V and J ends were trimmed by 1 base and 2 bases, with 12 bases remaining between them. CDR3 loop: CASSEGGQPPYEQYF. In nucleotides, the CDR3 is TGTGCCAGCAGTGAAGGGGGTCAGCCCCCCTACGAGCAGTACTTC.

About this clonotype itself: Compared with germline, one end of the junction differs, possibly owing to a read error. The genes are TRBV3-1 and TRBJ2-5; 10 bases are shared with TRBD1. This CDR3 contains 15 residues. The germline V gene encodes CDR1 LGHDT and CDR2 YNNKEL (reference sequence). CDR3 sequence: CASSHLDRGQETQHF. The DNA of the CDR3 is TGTGCCAGCAGCCATCTCGACAGGGGGCAAGAGACCCAGCACTTC.

The chain employs TRBV7-2 and TRBJ2-7, with D possibly matching TRBD1 (5 bases). V lost 5 bases and J 1 base, leaving 15 bases between the germline ends. The CDR3 contains 15 residues. Germline CDR1 SGHTA, CDR2 FQGNSA. The CDR3 loop is CASSLSPDTSYEQYF. Written as DNA, the CDR3 is TGTGCCAGCAGCCTATCCCCGGACACTTCCTACGAGCAGTACTTC.

This clonotype has ten or more counts. The CDR3 loop reads CASRYRGSYEQYF. CDR3 DNA sequence: TGTGCCAGCCGCTACAGGGGATCCTACGAGCAGTACTTC. The J gene is TRBJ2-7, the V gene TRBV11-2; 7 bases line up with TRBD1. The germline gives CDR1 SGHAT, CDR2 FQNNGV. This CDR3 comprises 13 residues. V was clipped by 8 bases and J by 1 base; unmatched bases: 5.

This clonotype has at least ten counts. This chain links TRBV28 with TRBJ2-7, with a weak D call TRBD1 (6 bases). There are 17 residues in the CDR3. Trimming took 4 bases from V and 3 from J, leaving 22 bases between them. Germline V CDR1 and CDR2: MDHEN, SYDVKM. The CDR3: CASSSLTYDRTYYEQYF. The CDR3 nucleotides are TGTGCCAGCAGTTCTCTAACTTACGACAGGACCTACTACGAGCAGTACTTC.

This clonotype was detected ten times or more. This chain connects TRBV20-1 to TRBJ2-5; weak D call: TRBD2 (6 bases). V lost 6 bases to trimming and J lost 2 bases, with 10 bases between them. CDR1 DFQATT and CDR2 SNEGSKA come from the germline V gene (reference sequence). CDR3 size: 12 residues. The CDR3 nucleotides are TGCAGTGCCCGACTAGAGCAAGAGACCCAGTACTTC. This translates into CSARLEQETQYF.

The J gene is TRBJ2-2, the V gene TRBV6-9; D gene unclear. Trimming stripped 1 base from V and 2 bases from J, with 8 bases between. The CDR3 spans 15 residues. CDR1 MNHGY and CDR2 SVAAGI come from the germline V gene. CDR3 region: CASSYFPSNTGELFF. The CDR3 DNA is TGTGCCAGCAGTTATTTCCCTTCTAACACCGGGGAGCTGTTTTTT.

The chain combines TRBV7-9 with TRBJ1-2; D is unclear. The V gene lost 5 bases and the J gene lost 4 bases, with 8 bases spanning the gap. Germline CDR1 and CDR2: SEHNR and FQNEAQ (reference sequence). The CDR3 loop spans 12 amino acids. CDR3 DNA sequence: TGTGCCAGCAGCCGGAACCTCTATGGCTACACCTTC. Translation gives CASSRNLYGYTF.

V and J are TRBV5-1 and TRBJ1-2; unclear D gene. Germline CDR1 SGHRS, CDR2 YFSETQ. This CDR3 is built from 11 residues. Deletions cut 2 bases from V and 7 bases from J, with 6 bases between. In nucleotides, the CDR3 is TGCGCCAGCAGCTTTAGTGGTGGCTACACCTTC. It is translated as CASSFSGGYTF.

This clonotype appeared a few times. The germline gene is not matched at one end of the junction; a read error may be the cause. V usage is TRBV28 and J usage is TRBJ1-5; D unresolved. The length of the CDR3 is 15 residues. The V gene's germline CDR1 is MDHEN and CDR2 SYDVKM. The chain's CDR3 is CVSSFPGKGNQPQHF. CDR3 DNA: TGTGTCAGCAGTTTTCCCGGGAAAGGGAATCAGCCCCAGCATTTT.

The chain carries TRBV7-9 and TRBJ2-7; D might be TRBD2 (5 bases). Germline CDR1 is SEHNR and CDR2 is FQNEAQ (reference sequence). There are 14 residues in the CDR3. The V gene lost 1 base and the J gene lost 3 bases, with 10 bases spanning the gap. Here the CDR3 DNA reads TGTGCCAGCAGCTTAGTAGACTATATCTACGAGCAGTACTTC. Protein sequence: CASSLVDYIYEQYF.

The genes are TRBV7-9 and TRBJ1-4, with 8 positions matching TRBD1. Germline CDR1 and CDR2: SEHNR and FQNEAQ (reference sequence). The V and J ends lost 3 bases and 8 bases, in that order; junction bases with no gene match: 8. This CDR3 contains 15 residues. The CDR3 bases are TGTGCCAGCAGCTTCGGTACGACAGGGGCCGAAAAACTGTTTTTT. Amino acid sequence: CASSFGTTGAEKLFF.

This clonotype was detected ten times or more. The rearrangement joins TRBV29-1 to TRBJ2-5; either TRBD1 or TRBD2 may supply D (5 bases each). The CDR3 has 12 residues. Per germline, CDR1 SQVTM and CDR2 ANQGSEA. The V end lost 4 bases, the J end lost 2 bases, and 8 bases lay between the germline ends. CDR3 bases: TGCAGCGTTGGGGACCATCAAGAGACCCAGTACTTC. Amino acid sequence: CSVGDHQETQYF.

This clonotype showed up just a few times. The CDR3 loop reads CASSLVGGDTEAFF. CDR3 in DNA: TGTGCCAGCAGCTTAGTCGGAGGGGACACTGAAGCTTTCTTT. This chain links TRBV7-2 with TRBJ1-1; D may be TRBD1 (5 bases). The CDR3 length is 14 residues. Per the germline V gene, CDR1 is SGHTA and CDR2 is FQGNSA. The V end lost 1 base, the J end lost 3 bases, and 9 bases lay between the germline ends.

This CDR3 reads CASSQGYGTSGRSPYEQYF. Here the CDR3 DNA reads TGTGCCAGCAGCCAAGGCTACGGGACTAGCGGGAGGTCCCCCTACGAGCAGTACTTC. The chain carries TRBV14 and TRBJ2-7; 15 positions match TRBD2. Germline V lookup: CDR1 SGHDN, CDR2 FVKESK. V was pared by 1 base and J by 2 bases, with 9 bases of the junction left unmatched. CDR3 length: 19 amino acids. Supplemented by reference TRBV14 and TRBJ2-7, the full variable domain reads EAGVTQFPSHSVIEKGQTVTLRCDPISGHDNLYWYRRVMGKEIKFLLHFVKESKQDESGMPNNRFLAERTGGTYSTLKVQPAELEDSGVYFCASSQGYGTSGRSPYEQYFGPGTRLTVT.

V and J are TRBV12-3 or TRBV12-4 and TRBJ2-5; D not resolved. The CDR3 runs 14 residues. With 2 bases removed from V and 7 bases from J, the gap between germline ends came to 14 bases. CDR3 coding DNA: TGTGCCAGCAGTTTAAGAGGAAACCCAGGGACCCAGTACTTC. It translates to CASSLRGNPGTQYF.

In its sample, this clonotype was seen many times. The J gene is TRBJ2-7, the V gene TRBV6-1; the D gene is possibly TRBD1 (5 bases). The V end was cut by 6 bases, the J end by 0 bases, with 15 bases between. CDR1 is MNHNS, CDR2 SASEGT, per germline. The CDR3 has 15 residues. The CDR3 spells CASSLVDNLSYEQYF. In nucleotides, the CDR3 is TGTGCCAGCAGCCTCGTGGACAACCTCTCCTACGAGCAGTACTTC.

This clonotype was counted at least ten times. The J gene is TRBJ2-7, the V gene TRBV7-2; D is unresolved. The CDR3 is 15 residues long. Germline CDR1 reads SGHTA; CDR2 reads FQGNSA. V lost 2 bases, J lost 2 bases, and 13 bases lay in between. This CDR3 reads CASSLWARQAYEQYF. The CDR3 region has the DNA TGTGCCAGCAGCTTATGGGCGCGCCAAGCCTACGAGCAGTACTTC.

The rearrangement joins TRBV27 to TRBJ2-1; TRBD1 agrees at 7 bases. The CDR3 consists of 14 residues. Germline lookup yields CDR1 MNHEY and CDR2 SMNVEV (reference sequence). V gave up 8 bases and J gave up 2 bases; unmatched junction bases: 6. The CDR3 region is CASRRQGTYNEQFF. The CDR3 DNA reads TGTGCCAGCCGAAGACAGGGTACCTACAATGAGCAGTTCTTC.